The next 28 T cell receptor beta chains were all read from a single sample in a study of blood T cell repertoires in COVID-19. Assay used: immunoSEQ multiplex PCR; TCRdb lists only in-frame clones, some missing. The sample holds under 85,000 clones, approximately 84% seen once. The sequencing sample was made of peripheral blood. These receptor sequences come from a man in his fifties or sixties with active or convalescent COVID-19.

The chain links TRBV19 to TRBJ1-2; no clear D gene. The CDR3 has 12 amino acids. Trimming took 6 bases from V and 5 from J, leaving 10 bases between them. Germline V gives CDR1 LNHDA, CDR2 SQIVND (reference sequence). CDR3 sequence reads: CASSTTAYGYTF. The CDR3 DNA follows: TGTGCCAGTAGCACCACAGCATATGGCTACACCTTC.

The DNA of the CDR3 is TGTGCCAGCAGTTTTAGCGGGGGCCCCTCCTACGAGCAGTACTTC. This gives the protein CASSFSGGPSYEQYF. The rearrangement links TRBV6-5 to TRBJ2-7; 9 positions agree with TRBD2. Per germline, CDR1 MNHEY and CDR2 SVGAGI. The CDR3 is made up of 15 amino acids. V was pared by 4 bases and J by 0 bases, with 4 bases of the junction left unmatched.

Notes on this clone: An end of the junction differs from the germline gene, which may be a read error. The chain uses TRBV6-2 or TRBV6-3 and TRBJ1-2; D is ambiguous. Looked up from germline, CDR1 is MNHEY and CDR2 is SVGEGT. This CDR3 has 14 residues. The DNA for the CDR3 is TGTGCCAGCAGCCTCTTTGGAGGCCCCAGTGGGCTTGACTTC. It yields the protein CASSLFGGPSGLDF.

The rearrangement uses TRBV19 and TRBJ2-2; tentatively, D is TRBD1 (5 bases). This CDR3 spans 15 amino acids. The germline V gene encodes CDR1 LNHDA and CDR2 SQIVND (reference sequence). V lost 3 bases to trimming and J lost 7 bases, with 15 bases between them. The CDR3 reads CASSIGAQGHGELFF. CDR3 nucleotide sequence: TGTGCCAGTAGTATTGGGGCGCAGGGTCACGGGGAGCTGTTTTTT.

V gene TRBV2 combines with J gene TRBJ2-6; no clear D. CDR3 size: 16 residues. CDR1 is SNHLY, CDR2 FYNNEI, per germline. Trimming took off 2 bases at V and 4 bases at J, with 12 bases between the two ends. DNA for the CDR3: TGTGCCAGCAGTGAACTGTCACGGTACGGGGCCAACGTCCTGACTTTC. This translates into CASSELSRYGANVLTF.

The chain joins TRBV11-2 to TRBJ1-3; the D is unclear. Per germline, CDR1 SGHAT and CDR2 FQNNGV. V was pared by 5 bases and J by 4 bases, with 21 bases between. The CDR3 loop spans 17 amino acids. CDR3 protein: CASSPSQSRRGGNTIYF. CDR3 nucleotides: TGTGCCAGCAGCCCCAGCCAGAGTCGGCGGGGAGGAAACACCATATATTTT. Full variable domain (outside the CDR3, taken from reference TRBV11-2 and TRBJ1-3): EAGVAQSPRYKIIEKRQSVAFWCNPISGHATLYWYQQILGQGPKLLIQFQNNGVVDDSQLPKDRFSAERLKGVDSTLKIQPAKLEDSAVYLCASSPSQSRRGGNTIYFGEGSWLTVV.

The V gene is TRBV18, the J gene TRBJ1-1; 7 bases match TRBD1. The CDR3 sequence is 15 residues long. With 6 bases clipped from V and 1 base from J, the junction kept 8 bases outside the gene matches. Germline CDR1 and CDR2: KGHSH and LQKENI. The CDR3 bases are TGTGCCAGCTCCGTGGAACAGGGGAAGAACACTGAAGCTTTCTTT. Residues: CASSVEQGKNTEAFF.

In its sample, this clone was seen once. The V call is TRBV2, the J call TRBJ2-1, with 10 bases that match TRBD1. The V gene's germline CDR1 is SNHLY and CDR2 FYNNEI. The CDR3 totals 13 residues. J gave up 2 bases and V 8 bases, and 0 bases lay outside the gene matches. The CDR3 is CASGQGAYNEQFF. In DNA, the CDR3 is TGTGCCAGCGGACAGGGGGCCTACAATGAGCAGTTCTTC.

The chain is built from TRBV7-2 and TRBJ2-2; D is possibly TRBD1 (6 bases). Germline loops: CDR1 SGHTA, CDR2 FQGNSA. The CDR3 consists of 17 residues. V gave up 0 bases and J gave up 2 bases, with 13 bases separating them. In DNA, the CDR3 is TGTGCCAGCAGCTTAGCAGGGGCAGGGGTTAACACCGGGGAGCTGTTTTTT. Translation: CASSLAGAGVNTGELFF.

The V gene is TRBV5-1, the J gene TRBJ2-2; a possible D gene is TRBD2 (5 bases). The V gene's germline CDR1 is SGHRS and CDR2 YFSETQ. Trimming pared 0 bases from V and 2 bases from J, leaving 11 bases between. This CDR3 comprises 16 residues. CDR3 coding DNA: TGCGCCAGCAGCTTGGAATCCGGGGTTAACACCGGGGAGCTGTTTTTT. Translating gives CASSLESGVNTGELFF.

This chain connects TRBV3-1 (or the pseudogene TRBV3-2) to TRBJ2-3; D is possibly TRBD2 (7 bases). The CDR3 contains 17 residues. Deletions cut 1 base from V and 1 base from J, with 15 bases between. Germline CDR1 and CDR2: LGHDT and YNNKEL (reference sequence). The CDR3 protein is CASSQVGTGGRTDTQYF. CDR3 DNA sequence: TGTGCCAGCAGCCAAGTAGGGACGGGGGGCCGCACAGATACGCAGTATTTT.

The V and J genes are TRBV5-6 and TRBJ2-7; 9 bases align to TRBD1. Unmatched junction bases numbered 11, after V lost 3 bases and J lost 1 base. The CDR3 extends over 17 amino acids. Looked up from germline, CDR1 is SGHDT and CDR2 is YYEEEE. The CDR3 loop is CASSWPPGQGNSYEQYF. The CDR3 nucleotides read TGTGCCAGCAGCTGGCCCCCGGGACAGGGAAATTCCTACGAGCAGTACTTC.

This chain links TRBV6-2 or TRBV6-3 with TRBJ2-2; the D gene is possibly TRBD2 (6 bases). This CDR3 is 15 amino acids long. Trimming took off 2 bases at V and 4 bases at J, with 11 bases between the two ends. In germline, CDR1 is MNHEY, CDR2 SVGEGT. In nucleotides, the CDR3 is TGTGCCAGCAGTTACGGGACTCCCGCCACCGGGGAGCTGTTTTTT. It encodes CASSYGTPATGELFF.

As DNA, the CDR3 is TGCGCCAGCAGCCAAGCTAGGTATCAGGGAACAGCTAACTATGGCTACACCTTC. It specifies CASSQARYQGTANYGYTF. The chain couples TRBV4-1 to TRBJ1-2; tentative D call: TRBD1 (5 bases). The CDR3 covers 18 residues. The V and J ends lost 1 base and 0 bases respectively, with 18 bases between them. Germline V gene lookup returns CDR1 MGHRA and CDR2 YSYEKL.

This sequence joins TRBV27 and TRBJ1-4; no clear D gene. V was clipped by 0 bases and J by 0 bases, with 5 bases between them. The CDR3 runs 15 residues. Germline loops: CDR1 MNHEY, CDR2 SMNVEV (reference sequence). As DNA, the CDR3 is TGTGCCAGCAGTTTATCCCTATCAACTAATGAAAAACTGTTTTTT. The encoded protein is CASSLSLSTNEKLFF.

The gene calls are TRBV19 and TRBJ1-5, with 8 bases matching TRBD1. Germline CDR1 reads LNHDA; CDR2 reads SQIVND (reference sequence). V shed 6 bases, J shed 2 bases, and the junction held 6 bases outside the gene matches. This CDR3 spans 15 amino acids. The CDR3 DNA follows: TGTGCCAGTAGGGTGACAGGGGTGGGCAATCAGCCCCAGCATTTT. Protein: CASRVTGVGNQPQHF.

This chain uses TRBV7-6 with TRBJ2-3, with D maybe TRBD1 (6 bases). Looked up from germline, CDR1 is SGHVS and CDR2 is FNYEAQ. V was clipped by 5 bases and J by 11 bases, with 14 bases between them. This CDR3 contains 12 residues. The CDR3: CASSPGDPLQYF. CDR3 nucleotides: TGTGCCAGCAGCCCAGGGGACCCCCTGCAGTATTTT.

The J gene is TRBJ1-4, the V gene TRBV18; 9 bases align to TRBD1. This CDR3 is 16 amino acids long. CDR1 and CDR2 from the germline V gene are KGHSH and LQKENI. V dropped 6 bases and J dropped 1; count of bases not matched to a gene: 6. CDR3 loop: CASSQDRGVTNEKLFF. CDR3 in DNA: TGTGCCAGCTCTCAGGACAGGGGTGTAACTAATGAAAAACTGTTTTTT.

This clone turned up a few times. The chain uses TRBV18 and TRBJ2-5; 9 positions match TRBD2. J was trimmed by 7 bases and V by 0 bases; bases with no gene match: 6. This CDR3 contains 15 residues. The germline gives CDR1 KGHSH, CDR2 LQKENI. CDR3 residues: CASSPPTSGQGTQYF. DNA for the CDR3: TGTGCCAGCTCACCACCAACTAGCGGGCAGGGGACCCAGTACTTC.

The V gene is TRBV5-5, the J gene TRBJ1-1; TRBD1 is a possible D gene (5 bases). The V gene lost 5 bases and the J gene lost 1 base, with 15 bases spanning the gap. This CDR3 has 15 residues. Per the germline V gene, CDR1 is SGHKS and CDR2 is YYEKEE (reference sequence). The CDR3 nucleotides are TGTGCCAGCAGTAGTGAGGACATCAAGAACACTGAAGCTTTCTTT. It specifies CASSSEDIKNTEAFF.

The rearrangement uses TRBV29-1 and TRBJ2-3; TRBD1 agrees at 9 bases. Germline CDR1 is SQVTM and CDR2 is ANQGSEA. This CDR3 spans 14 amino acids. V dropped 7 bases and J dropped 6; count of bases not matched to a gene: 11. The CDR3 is CSGAGTGSRDTQYF. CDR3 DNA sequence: TGCAGCGGCGCCGGGACAGGGTCCCGGGATACGCAGTATTTT.

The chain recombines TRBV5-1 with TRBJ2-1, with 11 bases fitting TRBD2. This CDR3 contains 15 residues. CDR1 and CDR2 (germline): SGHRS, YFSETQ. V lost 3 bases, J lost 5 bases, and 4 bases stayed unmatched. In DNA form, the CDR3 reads TGCGCCAGCAGCTCCCTTAGCGGGGGGGACAATGAGCAGTTCTTC. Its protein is CASSSLSGGDNEQFF.

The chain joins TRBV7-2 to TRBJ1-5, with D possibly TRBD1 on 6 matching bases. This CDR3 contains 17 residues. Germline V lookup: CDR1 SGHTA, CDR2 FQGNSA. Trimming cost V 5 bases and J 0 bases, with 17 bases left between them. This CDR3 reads CASSPGQTPYSNQPQHF. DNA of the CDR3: TGTGCCAGCAGCCCAGGACAGACTCCCTATAGCAATCAGCCCCAGCATTTT.

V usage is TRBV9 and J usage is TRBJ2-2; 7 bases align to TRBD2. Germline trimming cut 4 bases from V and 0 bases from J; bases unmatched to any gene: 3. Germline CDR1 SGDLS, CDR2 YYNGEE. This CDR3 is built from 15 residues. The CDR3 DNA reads TGTGCCAGCAGCCCCCGGGGGGCGAACACCGGGGAGCTGTTTTTT. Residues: CASSPRGANTGELFF.

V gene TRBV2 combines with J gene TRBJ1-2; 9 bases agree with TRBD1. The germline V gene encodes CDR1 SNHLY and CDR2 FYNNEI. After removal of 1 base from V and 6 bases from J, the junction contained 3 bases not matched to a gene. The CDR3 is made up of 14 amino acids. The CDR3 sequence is CASSEGNRGHGYTF. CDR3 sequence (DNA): TGTGCCAGCAGTGAAGGAAACAGGGGGCATGGCTACACCTTC.

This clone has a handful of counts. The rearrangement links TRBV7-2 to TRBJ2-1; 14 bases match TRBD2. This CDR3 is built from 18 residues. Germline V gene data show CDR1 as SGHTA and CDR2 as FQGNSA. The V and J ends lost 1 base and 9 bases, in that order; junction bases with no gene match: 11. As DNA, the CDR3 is TGTGCCAGCAGCTTAGGAGGACTAGCGGGGGGCCCAAGGGTTGAGCAGTTCTTC. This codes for CASSLGGLAGGPRVEQFF.

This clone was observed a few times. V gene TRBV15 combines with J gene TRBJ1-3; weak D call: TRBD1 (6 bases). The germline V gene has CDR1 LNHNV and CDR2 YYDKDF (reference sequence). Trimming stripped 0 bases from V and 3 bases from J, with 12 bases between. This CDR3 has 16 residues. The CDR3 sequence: CATSRETGTIGNTIYF. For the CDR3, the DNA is TGTGCCACCAGCAGAGAAACAGGGACAATTGGAAACACCATATATTTT.

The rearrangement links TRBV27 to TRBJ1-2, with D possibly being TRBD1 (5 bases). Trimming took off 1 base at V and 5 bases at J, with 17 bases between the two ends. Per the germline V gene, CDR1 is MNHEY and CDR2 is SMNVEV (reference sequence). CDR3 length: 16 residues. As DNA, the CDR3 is TGTGCCAGCAGTTTATTGGGCGCAGGGACTGTTTATGGCTACACCTTC. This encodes CASSLLGAGTVYGYTF.